These T cell receptor beta chains were read from a single sample in a study of identical twins. TCRdb fed the 5' RACE reads into MiXCR, producing one record per CDR3 protein. The sample lists about 240,000 distinct CDR3 sequences, 12% seen once, with approximately 4% in the top ten. This same sample was also part of a study on yellow fever vaccine responses in identical twins.

Input material: memory (CD45RO+) T cells sorted from blood. Receptors originate from a woman under 30 in good health. CDR3s include the opening cysteine and the closing phenylalanine or tryptophan. Each record gives: J gene, V gene, D gene, clone size, CDR3 DNA, CDR3 protein. D genes are given only for firm matches. Where a row states a size, it is once, few, many or the class of an expanded clone; other rows omit it.

TRBJ1-6 | TRBV7-2 | - | many | TGTGCCAGCACCCGAGGGGTTTATAATTCACCCCTCCACTTT | CASTRGVYNSPLHF
TRBJ2-1 | TRBV6-5 | - | - | TGTGCCAGCAGTTACCTACGGGCGGGATCCACCTACAATGAGCAGTTCTTC | CASSYLRAGSTYNEQFF
TRBJ1-1 | TRBV12-3/TRBV12-4 | - | medium-sized | TGTGCCAGCACCCTGAGGGGGGTGGCTGAAGCTTTCTTT | CASTLRGVAEAFF
TRBJ2-7 | TRBV20-1 | - | few | TGCAGTGCTGCAGGGCGGGCGCTAGCTCCCTACGAGCAGTACTTC | CSAAGRALAPYEQYF
TRBJ1-1 | TRBV6-2/TRBV6-3 | - | many | TGTGCCAGCACTAGACAGCTGAACACTGAAGCTTTCTTT | CASTRQLNTEAFF
TRBJ2-3 | TRBV5-1 | - | - | - | CASSLDDRGRSIF
TRBJ2-3 | TRBV9 | TRBD2 | - | TGTGCCAGCAGCGGCGGACGGGGGGGGCGTAGCACAGATACGCAGTATTTT | CASSGGRGGRSTDTQYF
TRBJ2-5 | TRBV28 | TRBD1 | few | TGTGCCAGCAGCAACCCTGGGACAGGGGGCTTGGAGACCCAGTACTTC | CASSNPGTGGLETQYF
TRBJ2-1 | TRBV20-1 | TRBD2 | - | TGCAGTGCTCCCCTACTAGCGGGGGGGGGTAATGAGCAGTTCTTC | CSAPLLAGGGNEQFF
TRBJ2-6 | TRBV4-1 | - | few | TGCGCCAGCAGCCAAGACGAGGCCTCTGGGGCCAACGTCCTGACTTTC | CASSQDEASGANVLTF